The 14 T cell receptor beta chains in this list originate from one sample, sequenced in a study of blood T cell repertoires in COVID-19. The data were produced by immunoSEQ multiplex PCR, yet TCRdb's version contains in-frame clones alone and is incomplete. The sample lists more than 150,000 clones, 80% seen once, with roughly an eighth in the top ten. The specimen was PBMCs or T cells enriched from blood (not recorded which). The receptors come from a man in his sixties who had been exposed to COVID-19.

The V gene is TRBV19, the J gene TRBJ2-1, with 7 positions matching TRBD1. Trimming at V came to 4 bases and at J to 8 bases, leaving 8 bases not matched to a gene. The germline V gene has CDR1 LNHDA and CDR2 SQIVND (reference sequence). This CDR3 region has 14 residues. CDR3 amino acids: CASSRTDRSYEQFF. The CDR3 bases are TGTGCCAGTAGTAGGACGGACAGGTCTTATGAGCAGTTCTTC. Filled out from reference TRBV19 and TRBJ2-1, the complete variable domain reads DGGITQSPKYLFRKEGQNVTLSCEQNLNHDAMYWYRQDPGQGLRLIYYSQIVNDFQKGDIAEGYSVSREKKESFPLTVTSAQKNPTAFYLCASSRTDRSYEQFFGPGTRLTVL.

The V call is TRBV19, the J call TRBJ1-4; 9 bases line up with TRBD1. CDR3 length: 15 amino acids. Losses at the gene ends were 5 bases for V and 7 bases for J; bases not matched to a gene: 8. In germline, CDR1 is LNHDA, CDR2 SQIVND (reference sequence). The CDR3 sequence: CASSPWTGATEKLFF. CDR3 coding DNA: TGTGCCAGTAGTCCATGGACAGGGGCGACTGAAAAACTGTTTTTT.

The chain combines TRBV7-8 with TRBJ1-1; tentatively, D is TRBD1 (6 bases). Trimming left V 2 bases short and J 4 bases short, with 20 bases between. This CDR3 has 17 amino acids. Germline V gene sequence: CDR1 SGHVS, CDR2 FQNEAQ. The CDR3 DNA sequence: TGTGCCAGCAGCTTAACCCTCTCGGGGGGGCTGAGCACTGAAGCTTTCTTT. It codes for CASSLTLSGGLSTEAFF.

For this clone: At one end the junction does not follow the germline gene, possibly because of a read error. The chain combines TRBV4-1 with TRBJ2-7; TRBD2 aligns across 8 bases. CDR1 is MGHRA and CDR2 is YSYEKL in the germline V gene. The CDR3 extends over 16 amino acids. The CDR3 region is CTSSQATSGRRYEQYF. The CDR3 bases are TGCACCAGCAGCCAGGCAACTAGCGGCAGGCGGTACGAGCAGTACTTC.

V gene TRBV5-1 combines with J gene TRBJ2-7, with TRBD1 identical over 8 bases. V lost 2 bases to trimming and J lost 3 bases; unmatched junction nucleotides: 7. Germline-derived CDR1 and CDR2 are SGHRS and YFSETQ. The CDR3 has 15 amino acids. CDR3 DNA: TGCGCCAGCAGCTTCGTTGGACAGGGAATCTACGAGCAGTACTTC. It specifies CASSFVGQGIYEQYF.

The chain links TRBV7-2 to TRBJ2-7; D is unresolved. CDR3 length: 11 residues. V was trimmed by 4 bases and J by 6 bases, leaving 7 bases between them. The germline V gene has CDR1 SGHTA and CDR2 FQGNSA. CDR3 loop: CASSSRGEQYF. The DNA for the CDR3 is TGTGCCAGCAGCTCCAGAGGCGAGCAGTACTTC.

The rearrangement joins TRBV29-1 to TRBJ2-1, with 9 bases lining up with TRBD2. V dropped 6 bases and J dropped 3; count of bases not matched to a gene: 6. The germline CDR1 and CDR2 sequences are SQVTM and ANQGSEA. CDR3 size: 14 residues. CDR3 residues: CSVDPSGVYNEQFF. The CDR3 DNA reads as TGCAGCGTCGACCCTAGCGGGGTCTACAATGAGCAGTTCTTC.

The gene calls are TRBV7-3 and TRBJ1-6; D unresolved. The V end was cut by 8 bases, the J end by 7 bases, with 15 bases between. The CDR3 loop spans 14 amino acids. CDR1 and CDR2 (germline): SGHTA, FQGTGA. The CDR3 region is CASAPGAINSPLHF. The CDR3 region has the DNA TGTGCCAGCGCGCCCGGAGCGATCAATTCACCCCTCCACTTT.

The chain links TRBV6-1 to TRBJ2-7, with 8 bases aligning to TRBD1. Germline V gene data show CDR1 as MNHNS and CDR2 as SASEGT. The length of the CDR3 is 16 residues. The ends lost 2 bases at V and 3 bases at J; junction bases unmatched: 9. CDR3 DNA: TGTGCCAGCAGTGAACGAGGCGGGACAGGAAACTACGAGCAGTACTTC. Translated: CASSERGGTGNYEQYF.

V and J are TRBV28 and TRBJ1-2; D is possibly TRBD1 (6 bases). Germline V gene data show CDR1 as MDHEN and CDR2 as SYDVKM. V was trimmed by 10 bases and J by 6 bases, leaving 12 bases between them. The CDR3 has 11 residues. The CDR3: CAITGYDGYTF. The CDR3 DNA reads as TGTGCCATCACAGGGTATGATGGCTACACCTTC.

This clone turned up a few times. The V gene is TRBV7-9, the J gene TRBJ1-5, with TRBD1 matching 7 bases. Germline-derived CDR1 and CDR2 are SEHNR and FQNEAQ (reference sequence). V gave up 5 bases and J gave up 4 bases; unmatched junction bases: 5. CDR3 size: 14 residues. CDR3 DNA sequence: TGTGCCAGCAGCCCTGACAGGGCGAATCAGCCCCAGCATTTT. Translated: CASSPDRANQPQHF.

This chain connects TRBV29-1 to TRBJ2-7; 7 nucleotides agree with TRBD1. Germline values: CDR1 SQVTM, CDR2 ANQGSEA. The CDR3 totals 12 residues. V gave up 7 bases and J gave up 5 bases; unmatched junction bases: 8. The DNA for the CDR3 is TGCAGCGCTAAACAGGGGCCCCACGAGCAGTACTTC. It yields the protein CSAKQGPHEQYF.

The chain combines TRBV30 with TRBJ2-1; 9 bases fit TRBD2. With 0 bases clipped from V and 4 bases from J, the junction kept 1 base outside the gene matches. CDR3 length equals 14 residues. Germline V gene data show CDR1 as GTSNPN and CDR2 as SVGIG (reference sequence). The CDR3 bases are TGTGCCTGGAGTGTAACTAGCGGGTACAATGAGCAGTTCTTC. It yields the protein CAWSVTSGYNEQFF.

This clone was seen only a few times. The genes are TRBV19 and TRBJ1-2, with 8 bases lining up with TRBD1. In germline, CDR1 is LNHDA, CDR2 SQIVND (reference sequence). The CDR3 sequence is 16 residues long. V was clipped by 1 base and J by 8 bases; unmatched bases: 12. The DNA for the CDR3 is TGTGCCAGTAGTATAGCAAGGACAGGGATGAATTACGGCTACACCTTC. It is translated as CASSIARTGMNYGYTF.